The sequence of this T cell receptor beta chain was determined in a study of T-cell memory formation after mild COVID-19. Findings and limits, study-wide: Researchers could not confirm that second-wave clones peaking on day 37 targeted SARS-CoV-2. Memory sampled before infection contained some responding clones, suggesting cross-reactive memory joined.

As to this clonotype: As yet, its antigen is unknown.

MiXCR, run by TCRdb on the 5' RACE reads, gives a single entry per CDR3 protein. This sample has approximately 150,000 distinct CDR3 sequences, with about a fifth found just once. The germline V gene has CDR1 SGHTA and CDR2 FQGNSA. The CDR3 totals 16 residues. With 1 base clipped from V and 5 bases from J, the junction kept 10 bases outside the gene matches. This TCR derives from an adult woman who had mild COVID-19 (a few samples of this study predate the infection). Cell type and time point are not known. The sample taken for sequencing was PBMCs or a T cell subset sorted from them (not recorded which). This chain uses TRBV7-2 with TRBJ2-5; TRBD2 matches 7 bases. CDR3: CASSLVSGLVTETQYF. The CDR3 DNA sequence: TGTGCCAGCAGCTTAGTTTCAGGACTAGTAACGGAGACCCAGTACTTC. The whole variable domain, remainder taken from reference TRBV7-2 and TRBJ2-5, is GAGVSQSPSNKVTEKGKDVELRCDPISGHTALYWYRQSLGQGLEFLIYFQGNSAPDKSGLPSDRFSAERTGGSVSTLTIQRTQQEDSAVYLCASSLVSGLVTETQYFGPGTRLLVL.